This TCR beta chain was obtained from a study of cytomegalovirus exposure and HLA in healthy donors. With 4 bases removed from V and 0 bases from J, the gap between germline ends came to 10 bases. The CDR3 loop spans 15 amino acids. Germline CDR1 and CDR2: SNHLY and FYNNEI. Regarding the study as a whole: Three chains linked to CMV were shown in vitro to be specific for CMV antigens.

13 Jbeta primers and 60 Vbeta primers were used for the PCR. Profiling relied on immunoSEQ multiplex PCR, and the TCRdb table lists in-frame clones only, not all of them. The sample includes roughly 150,000 clones, approximately 80% seen only once; the top ten take under 15%. Worth noting for this clone: The antigen remains undetermined.

The sequence came from a woman in her thirties or forties in good health and CMV-seronegative. The chain combines TRBV2 with TRBJ1-5; no firm D call. The sequenced material came from PBMCs. The CDR3 is CASSGERPSNQPQHF. The CDR3 DNA follows: TGTGCCAGCAGTGGGGAGCGGCCTAGCAATCAGCCCCAGCATTTT.